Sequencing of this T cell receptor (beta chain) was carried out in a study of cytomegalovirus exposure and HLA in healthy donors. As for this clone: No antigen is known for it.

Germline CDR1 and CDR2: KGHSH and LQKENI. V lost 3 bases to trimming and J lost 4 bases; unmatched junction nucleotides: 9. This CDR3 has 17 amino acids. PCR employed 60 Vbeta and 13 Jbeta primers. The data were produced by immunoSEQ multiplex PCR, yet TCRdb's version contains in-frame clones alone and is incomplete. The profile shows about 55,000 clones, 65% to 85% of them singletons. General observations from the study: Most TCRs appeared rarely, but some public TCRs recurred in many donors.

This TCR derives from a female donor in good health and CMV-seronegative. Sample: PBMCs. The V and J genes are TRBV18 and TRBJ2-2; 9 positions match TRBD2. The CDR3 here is CASSPGLARVGTGELFF. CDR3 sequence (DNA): TGTGCCAGCTCACCGGGACTAGCAAGAGTGGGCACCGGGGAGCTGTTTTTT.